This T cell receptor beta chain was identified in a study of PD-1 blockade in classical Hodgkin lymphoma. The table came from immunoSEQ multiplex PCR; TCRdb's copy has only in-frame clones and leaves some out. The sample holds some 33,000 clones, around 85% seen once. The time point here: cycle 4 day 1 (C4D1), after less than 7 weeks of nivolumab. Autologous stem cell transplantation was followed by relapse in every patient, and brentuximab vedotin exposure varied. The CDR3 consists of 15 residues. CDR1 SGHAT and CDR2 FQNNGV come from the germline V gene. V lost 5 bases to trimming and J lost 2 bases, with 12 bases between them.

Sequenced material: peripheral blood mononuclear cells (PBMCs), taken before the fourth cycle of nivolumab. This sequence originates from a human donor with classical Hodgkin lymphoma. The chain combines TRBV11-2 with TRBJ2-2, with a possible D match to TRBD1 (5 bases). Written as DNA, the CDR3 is TGTGCCAGCAGCACGGACAACCTCAACACCGGGGAGCTGTTTTTT. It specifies CASSTDNLNTGELFF. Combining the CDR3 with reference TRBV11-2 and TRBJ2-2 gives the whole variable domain EAGVAQSPRYKIIEKRQSVAFWCNPISGHATLYWYQQILGQGPKLLIQFQNNGVVDDSQLPKDRFSAERLKGVDSTLKIQPAKLEDSAVYLCASSTDNLNTGELFFGEGSRLTVL.